Listed here are 3 T cell receptor beta chains from one sample, sequenced in a study of molecular identifiers for immune sequencing clone quantification. From the PCR reads, TCRdb called clonotypes with MiXCR, one entry per CDR3 protein. This sample has approximately 680,000 distinct CDR3 sequences, with less than 30% found just once. Sequencing was done on a sample of naive CD8+ T cells from blood, with Jurkat cell RNA spiked in. Noted subset: FACS-sorted CD8+CD4-CCR7+CD45RA+ naive T cells. Receptor source: a human donor in good health. Some libraries in this study had Jurkat cell RNA spiked in.

This chain connects TRBV18 to TRBJ2-1; 10 nucleotides agree with TRBD1. Trimming took 4 bases from V and 7 from J; bases not matched to a gene: 4. Germline V gives CDR1 KGHSH, CDR2 LQKENI. The CDR3 is made up of 14 amino acids. CDR3 protein: CASSLGDRGNEQFF. CDR3 DNA: TGTGCCAGCTCACTGGGGGACAGGGGTAATGAGCAGTTCTTC. Combining the CDR3 with reference TRBV18 and TRBJ2-1 gives the whole variable domain NAGVMQNPRHLVRRRGQEARLRCSPMKGHSHVYWYRQLPEEGLKFMVYLQKENIIDESGMPKERFSAEFPKEGPSILRIQQVVRGDSAAYFCASSLGDRGNEQFFGPGTRLTVL.

This clonotype was detected only once. A much larger clone lies a single base off, so this may be a read error. The V call is TRBV12-3 or TRBV12-4, the J call TRBJ2-4; 10 bases agree with TRBD1. The CDR3 is 16 amino acids. Losses at the gene ends were 6 bases for V and 7 bases for J; bases not matched to a gene: 12. The CDR3 nucleotides read TGTGCCAGCAGCCCAATGACAGGGGGCGCGCGGAACATTCAGTACTTC. Amino acid sequence: CASSPMTGGARNIQYF.

This clonotype was found a few times. Written as DNA, the CDR3 is TGTGCCAGCAGCTTGTCCCTAGCGGGAACCCTCCTCGGGGAGACCCAGTACTTC. Translating gives CASSLSLAGTLLGETQYF. The gene calls are TRBV5-6 and TRBJ2-5; 9 bases are a match to TRBD2. This CDR3 region has 18 residues. The V and J ends lost 1 base and 5 bases, in that order; junction bases with no gene match: 15. CDR1 is SGHDT and CDR2 is YYEEEE in the germline V gene. The full variable domain, completed using reference TRBV5-6 and TRBJ2-5, is DAGVTQSPTHLIKTRGQQVTLRCSPKSGHDTVSWYQQALGQGPQFIFQYYEEEERQRGNFPDRFSGHQFPNYSSELNVNALLLGDSALYLCASSLSLAGTLLGETQYFGPGTRLLVL.